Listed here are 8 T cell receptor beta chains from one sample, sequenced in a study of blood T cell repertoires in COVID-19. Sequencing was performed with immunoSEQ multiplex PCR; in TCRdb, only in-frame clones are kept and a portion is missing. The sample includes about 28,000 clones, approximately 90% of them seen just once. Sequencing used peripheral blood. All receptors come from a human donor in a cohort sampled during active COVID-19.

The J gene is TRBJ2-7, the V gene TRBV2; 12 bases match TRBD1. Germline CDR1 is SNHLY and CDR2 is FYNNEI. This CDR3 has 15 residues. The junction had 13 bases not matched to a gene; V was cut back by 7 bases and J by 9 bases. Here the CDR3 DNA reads TGTGCCAGCAATCCACCGGGACAGGGGGCGGGTTGGCAGTACTTC. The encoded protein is CASNPPGQGAGWQYF.

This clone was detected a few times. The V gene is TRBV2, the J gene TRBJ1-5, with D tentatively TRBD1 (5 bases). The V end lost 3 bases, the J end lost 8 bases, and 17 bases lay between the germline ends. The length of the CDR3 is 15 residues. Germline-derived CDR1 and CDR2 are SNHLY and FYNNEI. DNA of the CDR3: TGTGCCAGCAGTGAGGCCCGGGGCTCGGGGGAGCCCCAGCATTTT. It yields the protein CASSEARGSGEPQHF.

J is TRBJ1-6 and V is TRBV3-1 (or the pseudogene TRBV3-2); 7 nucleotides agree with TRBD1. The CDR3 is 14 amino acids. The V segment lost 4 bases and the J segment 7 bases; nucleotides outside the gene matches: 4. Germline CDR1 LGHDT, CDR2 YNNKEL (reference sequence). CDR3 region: CASSPRQGNSPLHF. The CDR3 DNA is TGTGCCAGCAGCCCCCGACAGGGAAATTCACCCCTCCACTTT.

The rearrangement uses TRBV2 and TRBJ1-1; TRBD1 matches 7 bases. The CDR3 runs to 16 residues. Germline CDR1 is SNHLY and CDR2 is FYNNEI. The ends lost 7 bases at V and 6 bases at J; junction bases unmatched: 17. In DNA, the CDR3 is TGTGCCAGCACAGAACTCGGGCGACAGGGCCCTCCTGAAGCTTTCTTT. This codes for CASTELGRQGPPEAFF. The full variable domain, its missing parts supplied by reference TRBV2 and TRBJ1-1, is EPEVTQTPSHQVTQMGQEVILRCVPISNHLYFYWYRQILGQKVEFLVSFYNNEISEKSEIFDDQFSVERPDGSNFTLKIRSTKLEDSAMYFCASTELGRQGPPEAFFGQGTRLTVV.

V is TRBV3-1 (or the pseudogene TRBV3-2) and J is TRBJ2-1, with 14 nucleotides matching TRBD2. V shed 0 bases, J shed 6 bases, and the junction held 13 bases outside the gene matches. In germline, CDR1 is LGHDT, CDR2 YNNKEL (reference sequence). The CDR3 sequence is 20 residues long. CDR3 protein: CASSQDPGTSGSGKRNEQFF. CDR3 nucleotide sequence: TGTGCCAGCAGCCAAGATCCCGGGACTAGCGGGAGTGGTAAGCGCAATGAGCAGTTCTTC.

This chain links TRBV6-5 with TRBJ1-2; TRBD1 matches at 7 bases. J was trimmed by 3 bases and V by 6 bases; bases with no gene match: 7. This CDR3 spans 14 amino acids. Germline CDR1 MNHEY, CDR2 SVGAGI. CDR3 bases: TGTGCCAGCAGCCAGGGGGAAGGTCACTATGGCTACACCTTC. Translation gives CASSQGEGHYGYTF.

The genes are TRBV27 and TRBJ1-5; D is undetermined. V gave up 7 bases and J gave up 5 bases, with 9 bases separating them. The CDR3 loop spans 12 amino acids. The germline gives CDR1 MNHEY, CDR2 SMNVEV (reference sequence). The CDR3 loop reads CASNGSYQPQHF. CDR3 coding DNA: TGTGCCAGCAATGGGAGTTATCAGCCCCAGCATTTT.

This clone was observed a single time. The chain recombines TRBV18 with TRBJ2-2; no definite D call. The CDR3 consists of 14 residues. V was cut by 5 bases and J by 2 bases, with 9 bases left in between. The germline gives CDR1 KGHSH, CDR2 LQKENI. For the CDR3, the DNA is TGTGCCAGCTCAGAGACAACTAACACCGGGGAGCTGTTTTTT. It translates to CASSETTNTGELFF.